These 2 T cell receptor beta chains came from one sample sequenced in a study of blood T cell repertoires in COVID-19. The repertoire was sequenced with immunoSEQ multiplex PCR; TCRdb's copy has only in-frame clones and lacks some. The sample shows hundreds of thousands of clones, 80% to 90% of them seen only once. What was sequenced was peripheral blood. The origin of the receptors is a man aged 40-49 years with acute or convalescent COVID-19.

The chain couples TRBV5-5 to TRBJ2-7; 10 bases match TRBD1. Trimming removed 3 bases from V and 6 bases from J; junction bases left unmatched: 6. In germline, CDR1 is SGHKS, CDR2 YYEKEE (reference sequence). The CDR3 length is 14 residues. The CDR3 spells CASSYPGQGSEQYF. The CDR3 nucleotides are TGTGCCAGCAGCTATCCGGGACAGGGGAGCGAGCAGTACTTC.

The chain couples TRBV29-1 to TRBJ2-2, with TRBD1 identical over 7 bases. Losses at the gene ends were 2 bases for V and 0 bases for J; bases not matched to a gene: 3. The germline V gene has CDR1 SQVTM and CDR2 ANQGSEA. The CDR3 has 15 amino acids. CDR3 DNA sequence: TGCAGCGTTGAAAAGACAGGGACGAACACCGGGGAGCTGTTTTTT. It specifies CSVEKTGTNTGELFF.